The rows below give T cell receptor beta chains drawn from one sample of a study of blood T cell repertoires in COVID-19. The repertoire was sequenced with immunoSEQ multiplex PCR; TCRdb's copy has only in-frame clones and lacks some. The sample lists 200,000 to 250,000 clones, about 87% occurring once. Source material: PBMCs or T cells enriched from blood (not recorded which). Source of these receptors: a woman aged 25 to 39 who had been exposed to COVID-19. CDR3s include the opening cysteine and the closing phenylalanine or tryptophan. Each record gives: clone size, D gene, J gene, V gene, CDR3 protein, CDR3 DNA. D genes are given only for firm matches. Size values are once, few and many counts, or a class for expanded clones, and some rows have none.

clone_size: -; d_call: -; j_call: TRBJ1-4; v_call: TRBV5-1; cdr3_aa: CASSRRGGEKLFF; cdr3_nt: TGCGCCAGCTCACGGAGGGGAGGCGAAAAACTGTTTTTT
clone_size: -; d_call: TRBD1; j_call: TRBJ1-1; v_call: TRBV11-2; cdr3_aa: CASSLTGVSTEAFF; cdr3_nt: TGTGCCAGCAGCTTGACAGGGGTGAGCACTGAAGCTTTCTTT
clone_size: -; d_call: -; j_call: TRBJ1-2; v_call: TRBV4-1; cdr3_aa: CASSQFRAGYGYTF; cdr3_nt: TGCGCCAGCAGCCAATTCAGGGCAGGCTATGGCTACACCTTC
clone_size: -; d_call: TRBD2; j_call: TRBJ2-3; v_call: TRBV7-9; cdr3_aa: CASSRLAGFSTDTQYF; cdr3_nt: TGTGCCAGCAGCCGGCTAGCGGGCTTCAGCACAGATACGCAGTATTTT
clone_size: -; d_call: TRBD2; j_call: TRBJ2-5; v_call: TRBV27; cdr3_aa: CASSLSVLAGGRETQYF; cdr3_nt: TGTGCCAGCAGTTTATCCGTCCTAGCGGGAGGGCGTGAGACCCAGTACTTC
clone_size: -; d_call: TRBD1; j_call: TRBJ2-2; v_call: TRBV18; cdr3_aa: CASSPYRPGQGNTGELFF; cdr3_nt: TGTGCCAGCTCACCGTATCGTCCGGGACAGGGAAACACCGGGGAGCTGTTTTTT
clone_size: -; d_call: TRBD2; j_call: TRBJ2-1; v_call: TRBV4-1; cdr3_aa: CASSQWRTSGYNEQFF; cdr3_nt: TGCGCCAGCAGCCAATGGAGAACTAGCGGATACAATGAGCAGTTCTTC
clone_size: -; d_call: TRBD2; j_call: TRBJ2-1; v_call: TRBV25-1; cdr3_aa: CASSEPGLGNNEQFF; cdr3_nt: TGTGCCAGCAGTGAACCGGGACTAGGGAACAATGAGCAGTTCTTC
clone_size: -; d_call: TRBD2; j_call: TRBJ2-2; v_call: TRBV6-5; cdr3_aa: CASSYGRDTGELFF; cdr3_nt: TGTGCCAGCAGTTACGGGAGGGACACCGGGGAGCTGTTTTTT
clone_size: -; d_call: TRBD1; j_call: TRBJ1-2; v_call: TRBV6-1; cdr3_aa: CASSEAGKGAINGYTF; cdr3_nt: TGTGCCAGCAGTGAAGCTGGAAAGGGGGCAATCAATGGCTACACCTTC
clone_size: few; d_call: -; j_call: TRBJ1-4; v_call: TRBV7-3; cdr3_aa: CASSLKGRVKEKLFF; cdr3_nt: TGTGCCAGCAGCTTAAAAGGCAGGGTGAAAGAAAAACTGTTTTTT
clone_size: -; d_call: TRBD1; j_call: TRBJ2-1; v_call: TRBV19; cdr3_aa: CASSLGTGTYNEQFF; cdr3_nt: TGTGCCAGTAGTTTGGGGACAGGGACTTACAATGAGCAGTTCTTC
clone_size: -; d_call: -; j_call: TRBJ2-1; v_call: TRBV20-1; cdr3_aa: CSASRGSSYNEQFF; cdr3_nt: TGCAGTGCCAGTCGGGGTAGCTCCTACAATGAGCAGTTCTTC
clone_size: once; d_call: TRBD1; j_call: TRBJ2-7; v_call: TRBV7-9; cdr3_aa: CASSQPGTGLGEQYF; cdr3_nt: TGTGCCAGCAGCCAGCCCGGGACAGGGCTCGGCGAGCAGTACTTC
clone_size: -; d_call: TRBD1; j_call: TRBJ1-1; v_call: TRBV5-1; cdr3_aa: CASSLGTGIGANTEAFF; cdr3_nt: TGCGCCAGCAGCTTGGGGACAGGAATTGGGGCGAACACTGAAGCTTTCTTT
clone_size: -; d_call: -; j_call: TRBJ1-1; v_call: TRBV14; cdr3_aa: CASSQQVLSEAFF; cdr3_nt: TGTGCCAGCAGCCAACAGGTACTCAGTGAAGCTTTCTTT
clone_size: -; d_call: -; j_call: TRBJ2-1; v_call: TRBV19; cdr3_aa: CASSIDSGVSFSDEQFF; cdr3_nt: TGTGCCAGTAGTATAGATTCGGGAGTAAGCTTCTCCGATGAGCAGTTCTTC
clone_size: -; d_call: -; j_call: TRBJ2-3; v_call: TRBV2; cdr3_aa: CASSARGDDTQYF; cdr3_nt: TGTGCCAGCAGTGCTCGCGGGGACGATACGCAGTATTTT
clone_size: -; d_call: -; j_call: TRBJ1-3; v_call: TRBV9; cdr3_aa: CASSVQGSSGNTIYF; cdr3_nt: TGTGCCAGCAGCGTACAGGGAAGCTCTGGAAACACCATATATTTT
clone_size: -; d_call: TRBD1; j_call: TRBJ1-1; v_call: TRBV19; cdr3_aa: CATWTGGATEAFF; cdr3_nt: TGTGCCACCTGGACAGGAGGGGCCACTGAAGCTTTCTTT
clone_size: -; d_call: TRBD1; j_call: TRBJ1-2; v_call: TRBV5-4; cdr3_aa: CASSGRDSYGYTF; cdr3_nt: TGTGCCAGCAGCGGCCGGGACAGCTATGGCTACACCTTC
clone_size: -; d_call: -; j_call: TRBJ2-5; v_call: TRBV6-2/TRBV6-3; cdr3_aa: CASSPAPWPQYF; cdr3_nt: TGTGCCAGCAGCCCGGCTCCCTGGCCCCAGTACTTC
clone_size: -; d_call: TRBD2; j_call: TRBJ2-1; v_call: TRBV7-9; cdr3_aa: CASSLGGRAGDEQFF; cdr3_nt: TGTGCCAGCAGCTTAGGCGGGAGGGCCGGAGATGAGCAGTTCTTC
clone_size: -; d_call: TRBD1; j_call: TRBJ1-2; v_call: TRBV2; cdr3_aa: CASSETGAYYGYTF; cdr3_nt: TGTGCCAGCAGTGAGACAGGGGCGTACTATGGCTACACCTTC
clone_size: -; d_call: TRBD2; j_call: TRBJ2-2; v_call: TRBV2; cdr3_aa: CASSAGLAGLRNTGELFF; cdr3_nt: TGTGCCAGCAGTGCAGGACTAGCGGGACTCAGGAACACCGGGGAGCTGTTTTTT
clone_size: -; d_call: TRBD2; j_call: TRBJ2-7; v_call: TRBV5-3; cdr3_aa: CARSLGLAGGVYEQYF; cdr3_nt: TGTGCCAGAAGCTTGGGGCTAGCGGGAGGTGTATACGAGCAGTACTTC
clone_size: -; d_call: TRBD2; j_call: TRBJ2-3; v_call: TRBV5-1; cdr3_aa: CASSLARTSGRLSTDTQYF; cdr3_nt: TGCGCCAGCAGCTTGGCAAGAACTAGCGGGAGGCTTAGCACAGATACGCAGTATTTT
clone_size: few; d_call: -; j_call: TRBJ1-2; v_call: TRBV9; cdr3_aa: CASSVTQGKYGYTF; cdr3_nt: TGTGCCAGCAGCGTAACTCAGGGGAAATATGGCTACACCTTC
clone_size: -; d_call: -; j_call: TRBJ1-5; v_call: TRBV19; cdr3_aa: CASSKGPGGNQPQHF; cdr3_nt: TGTGCCAGTAGTAAGGGCCCGGGGGGCAATCAGCCCCAGCATTTT
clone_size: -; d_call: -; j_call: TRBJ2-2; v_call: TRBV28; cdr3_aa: CASSPPGETGELFF; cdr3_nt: TGTGCCAGCAGTCCCCCAGGGGAGACCGGGGAGCTGTTTTTT
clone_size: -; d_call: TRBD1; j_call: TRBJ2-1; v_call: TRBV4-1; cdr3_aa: CASSPGTDNEQFF; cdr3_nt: TGCGCCAGCAGCCCCGGGACAGACAATGAGCAGTTCTTC
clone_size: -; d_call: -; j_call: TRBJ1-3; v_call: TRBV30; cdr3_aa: CAWSTLAGHRSGNTIYF; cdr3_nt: TGTGCCTGGAGTACCCTGGCAGGACACCGCTCTGGAAACACCATATATTTT
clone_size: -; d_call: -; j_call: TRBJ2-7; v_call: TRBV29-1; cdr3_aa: CSGGPGGYEQYF; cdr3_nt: TGCAGCGGGGGACCCGGCGGGTACGAGCAGTACTTC
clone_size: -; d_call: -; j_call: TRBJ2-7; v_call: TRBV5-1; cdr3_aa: CASSKIAEVISYEQYF; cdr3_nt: TGCGCCAGCAGCAAAATAGCGGAGGTGATCTCCTACGAGCAGTACTTC
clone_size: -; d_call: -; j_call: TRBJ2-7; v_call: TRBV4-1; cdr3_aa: CASSQDRAPREGYEQYF; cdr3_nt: TGCGCCAGCAGCCAAGATCGAGCCCCCAGGGAAGGATACGAGCAGTACTTC
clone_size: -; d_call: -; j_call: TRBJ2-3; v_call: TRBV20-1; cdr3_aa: CSASSVSTDTQYF; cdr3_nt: TGCAGTGCTAGTTCCGTAAGCACAGATACGCAGTATTTT
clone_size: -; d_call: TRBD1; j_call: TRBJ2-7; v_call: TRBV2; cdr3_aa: CATQGAIGYEQYF; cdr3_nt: TGTGCCACACAGGGGGCGATCGGCTACGAGCAGTACTTC
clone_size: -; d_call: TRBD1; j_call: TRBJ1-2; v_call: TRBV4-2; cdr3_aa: CASSQADREPTNYGYTF; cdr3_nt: TGTGCCAGCAGCCAAGCTGACAGGGAACCCACTAACTATGGCTACACCTTC
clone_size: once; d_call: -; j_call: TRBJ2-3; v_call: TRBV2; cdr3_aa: CASRGGSTDTQYF; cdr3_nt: TGTGCCAGTCGTGGGGGGAGCACAGATACGCAGTATTTT
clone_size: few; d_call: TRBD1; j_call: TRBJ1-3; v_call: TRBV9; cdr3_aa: CASSVDWNRGLSGNTIYF; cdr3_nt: TGTGCCAGCAGCGTAGACTGGAACAGGGGGCTTTCTGGAAACACCATATATTTT
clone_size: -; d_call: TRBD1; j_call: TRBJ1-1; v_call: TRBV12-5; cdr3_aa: CASGTGQLNTEAFF; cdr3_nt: TGTGCTAGTGGTACGGGACAGTTGAACACTGAAGCTTTCTTT
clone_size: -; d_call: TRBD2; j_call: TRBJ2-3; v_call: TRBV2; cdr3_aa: CASRLAGGTDTQYF; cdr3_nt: TGTGCCAGCAGACTTGCGGGAGGCACAGATACGCAGTATTTT
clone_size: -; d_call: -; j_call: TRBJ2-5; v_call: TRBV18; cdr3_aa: CASSPEGDLALSTQYF; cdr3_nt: TGTGCCAGCTCACCAGAGGGGGACCTCGCATTATCGACCCAGTACTTC
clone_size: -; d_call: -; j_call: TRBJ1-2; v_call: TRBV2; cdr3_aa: CASQEGVNGYTF; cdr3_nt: TGTGCCAGCCAAGAGGGGGTCAATGGCTACACCTTC
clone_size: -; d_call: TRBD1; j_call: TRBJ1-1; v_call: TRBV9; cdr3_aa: CASSVVGTGGTEAFF; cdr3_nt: TGTGCCAGCAGCGTAGTCGGGACAGGGGGAACTGAAGCTTTCTTT
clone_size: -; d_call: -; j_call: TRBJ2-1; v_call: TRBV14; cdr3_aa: CASSPGYDNEQFF; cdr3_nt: TGTGCCAGCAGCCCGGGTTACGACAATGAGCAGTTCTTC
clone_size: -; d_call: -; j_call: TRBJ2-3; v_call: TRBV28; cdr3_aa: CASSLKAGDPTDTQYF; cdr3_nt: TGTGCCAGCAGTTTAAAGGCAGGGGATCCCACAGATACGCAGTATTTT
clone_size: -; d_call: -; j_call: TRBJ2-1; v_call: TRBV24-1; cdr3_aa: CASGTGSSSYNEQFF; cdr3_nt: TGTGCCTCTGGCACAGGTTCGTCTTCCTACAATGAGCAGTTCTTC
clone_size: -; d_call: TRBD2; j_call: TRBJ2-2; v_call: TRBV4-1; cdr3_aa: CASSQARLAGGRGYTGELFF; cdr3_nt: TGCGCCAGCAGCCAAGCCCGACTAGCGGGAGGGCGAGGATACACCGGGGAGCTGTTTTTT
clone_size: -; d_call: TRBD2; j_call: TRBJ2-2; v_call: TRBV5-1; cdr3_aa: CASRLRAGGRTGELFF; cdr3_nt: TGCGCCAGCAGGCTGAGAGCGGGGGGCCGCACCGGGGAGCTGTTTTTT
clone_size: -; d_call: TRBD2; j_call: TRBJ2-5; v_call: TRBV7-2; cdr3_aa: CASSPRRRPGLAMETQYF; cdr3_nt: TGTGCCAGCAGCCCACGGCGGCGCCCCGGACTAGCGATGGAGACCCAGTACTTC
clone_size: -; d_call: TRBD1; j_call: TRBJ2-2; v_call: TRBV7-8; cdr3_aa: CASSSDRATGELFF; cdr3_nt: TGTGCCAGCAGCTCGGACAGGGCCACCGGGGAGCTGTTTTTT
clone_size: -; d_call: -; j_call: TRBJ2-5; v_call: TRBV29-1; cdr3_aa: CSVESQGGSGETQYF; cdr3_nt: TGCAGCGTTGAGTCTCAGGGTGGTTCGGGCGAGACCCAGTACTTC
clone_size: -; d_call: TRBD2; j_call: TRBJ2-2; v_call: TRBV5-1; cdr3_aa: CASSSGGGTGNAGELFF; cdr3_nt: TGCGCCAGCAGCTCGGGGGGGGGTACGGGGAACGCCGGGGAGCTGTTTTTT
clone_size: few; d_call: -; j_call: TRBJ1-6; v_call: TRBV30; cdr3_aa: CAWSLGRDSPLHF; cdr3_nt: TGTGCCTGGAGTCTCGGGAGGGATTCACCCCTCCACTTT